This T cell receptor (beta chain) originates from a study of post-analysis software for immune sequencing data. Findings and caveats of the study: Significantly decreased normalized Chao1 diversity was recorded for multiple sclerosis patients relative to controls. TRBV5-6, TRBV5-1 and TRBV20-1 belonged to a set of roughly five TRBV segments that were more frequent in patients than controls.

Researchers reported that TCR beta cDNA libraries carried unique molecular identifiers. T cells numbering about 0.9 to 10 million yielded cDNA molecules that totaled roughly 500,000. MiXCR was run by TCRdb on the PCR reads, yielding one entry per CDR3 protein. The data contain hundreds of thousands of distinct CDR3 sequences, around 64% of them singletons. This clonotype was observed a few times. No antigen is known for it. V lost 7 bases, J lost 1 base, and 7 bases stayed unmatched. The CDR3 length is 15 residues. The receptor was derived from a girl aged 2 to 10 with multiple sclerosis. The sequencing input was blood. The chain joins TRBV12-3 or TRBV12-4 to TRBJ1-1; 9 positions match TRBD1. The CDR3 sequence: CASNFWTGENTEAFF. For the CDR3, the DNA is TGTGCCAGCAACTTTTGGACAGGGGAGAACACTGAAGCTTTCTTT.